Presented here are 3 T cell receptor beta chains from one specimen sequenced in a study of T-cell reconstitution after alpha-beta-depleted transplantation in children. It was with unique molecular identifiers that the TCRbeta library was prepared. TCRdb re-called the PCR reads through MiXCR, storing one row per CDR3 protein. The sample consists of hundreds of thousands of distinct CDR3 sequences, approximately 16% of them appearing once. Sample: PBMCs from the stem cell graft donor, taken from the stem cell graft. The origin of the receptors is a human donor who donated a stem cell graft to a child with acute myeloid leukemia.

This clonotype was recorded once. This may come from a read error, since a much larger clone is one base off. The CDR3 region has the DNA TGTGCCAGCTCACCACTCAATTTCGTGCAGTTCTTC. It is translated as CASSPLNFVQFF. The chain recombines TRBV18 with TRBJ2-1; D remains unclear. The ends were cut back, 1 base at V and 12 bases at J, with 10 bases in the middle. This CDR3 is 12 amino acids long. Looked up from germline, CDR1 is KGHSH and CDR2 is LQKENI. Combining the CDR3 with reference TRBV18 and TRBJ2-1 gives the whole variable domain NAGVMQNPRHLVRRRGQEARLRCSPMKGHSHVYWYRQLPEEGLKFMVYLQKENIIDESGMPKERFSAEFPKEGPSILRIQQVVRGDSAAYFCASSPLNFVQFFGPGTRLTVL.

The chain uses TRBV7-2 and TRBJ2-1; TRBD2 matches at 12 bases. In germline, CDR1 is SGHTA, CDR2 FQGNSA. V was pared by 1 base and J by 9 bases, with 10 bases of the junction left unmatched. The CDR3 has 17 residues. The CDR3 DNA reads as TGTGCCAGCAGCTTAGGCGTGCTAGCGGGGGGGTTGGGTGAGCAGTTCTTC. It encodes CASSLGVLAGGLGEQFF.

The chain carries TRBV7-3 and TRBJ2-1; weak D call: TRBD2 (6 bases). The V end was cut by 3 bases, the J end by 9 bases, with 12 bases between. The germline CDR1 and CDR2 sequences are SGHTA and FQGTGA. The CDR3 totals 13 residues. Here the CDR3 DNA reads TGTGCCAGCAGCTTGGAGGGGCGCGGTGAGCAGTTCTTC. Translation: CASSLEGRGEQFF.